The clone carrying this T cell receptor beta chain was found a few times. What it binds is unknown. cDNA synthesis used the whole RNA isolate, giving expressed TCRB sequences. Assay: immunoSEQ multiplex PCR; the TCRdb copy retains only in-frame clones and omits some. The table records about 130,000 clones, just over 9% of them present only once. This sample is part of a study of beta chain features in type 1 diabetes. Study conclusions and caveats: TCRB CDR3s from Type 1 diabetes patients were moderately but significantly shorter in all four CD4+ subsets.

Trimming took 3 bases from V and 0 from J; bases not matched to a gene: 3. The CDR3 totals 14 residues. Germline CDR1 is SGHDT and CDR2 is YYEEEE. The sequence was collected from a young man in good health. The sample was central memory CD4+ T cells from blood. The chain is built from TRBV5-6 and TRBJ2-7; TRBD1 matches at 7 bases. The CDR3 DNA reads TGTGCCAGCAGCTCAGCAGGGGGCTCCTACGAGCAGTACTTC. Translating gives CASSSAGGSYEQYF.